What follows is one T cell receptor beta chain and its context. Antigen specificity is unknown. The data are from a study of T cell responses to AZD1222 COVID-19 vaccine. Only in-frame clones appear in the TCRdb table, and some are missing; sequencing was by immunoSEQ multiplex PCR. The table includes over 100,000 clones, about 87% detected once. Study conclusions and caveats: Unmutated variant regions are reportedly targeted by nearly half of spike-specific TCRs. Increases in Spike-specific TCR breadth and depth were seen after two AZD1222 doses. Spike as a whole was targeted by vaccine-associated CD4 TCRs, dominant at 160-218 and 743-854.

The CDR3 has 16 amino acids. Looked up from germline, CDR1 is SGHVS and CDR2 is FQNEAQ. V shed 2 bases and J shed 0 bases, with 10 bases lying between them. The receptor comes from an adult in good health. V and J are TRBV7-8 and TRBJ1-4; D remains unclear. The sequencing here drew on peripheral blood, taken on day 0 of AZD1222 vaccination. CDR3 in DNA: TGTGCCAGCAGCTTACGGTCAAGAACAACTAATGAAAAACTGTTTTTT. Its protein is CASSLRSRTTNEKLFF. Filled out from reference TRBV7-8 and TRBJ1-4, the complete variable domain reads GAGVSQSPRYKVAKRGQDVALRCDPISGHVSLFWYQQALGQGPEFLTYFQNEAQLDKSGLPSDRFFAERPEGSVSTLKIQRTQQEDSAVYLCASSLRSRTTNEKLFFGSGTQLSVL.